This record concerns one TCR beta chain sequence. In the PCR, 60 Vbeta and 13 Jbeta primers were used. Generated by immunoSEQ multiplex PCR, the TCRdb table keeps only in-frame clones and is missing some. Among 220,000 or so clones listed, approximately 80% were seen once. The CDR3 spans 19 residues. The ends lost 4 bases at V and 0 bases at J; junction bases unmatched: 12. CDR1 is MDHEN and CDR2 is SYDVKM in the germline V gene. The data were taken from a study of cytomegalovirus exposure and HLA in healthy donors. The material sequenced was PBMCs. J is TRBJ2-1 and V is TRBV28; 10 nucleotides align to TRBD2. The clonotype was recovered from a male donor in good health and CMV-seronegative. As DNA, the CDR3 is TGTGCCAGCAGTTCTCCGGGACTAGCGAGTGGATTCTCCTACAATGAGCAGTTCTTC. It is translated as CASSSPGLASGFSYNEQFF.